This is a list of T cell receptor beta chains from one sample in a study of blood T cell repertoires in COVID-19. Measured with immunoSEQ multiplex PCR; TCRdb has only the in-frame clones, and not every one. The sample has under 200,000 clones; more than 75% are singletons. The sequenced sample was peripheral blood. The receptor source for this set is a man aged 55 to 70 with COVID-19, enrolled during active disease. The CDR3 runs from the conserved cysteine through the conserved F or W. D genes are given only for firm matches. Not every row has a clone size; where given, it reads once, few, many or a size class.

TRBJ2-3 | once | TRBV10-3 | NA | 15 | CAISTGDRRTDTQYF | TGTGCCATCAGCACTGGAGACAGGCGCACAGATACGCAGTATTTT
TRBJ1-3 | NA | TRBV24-1 | NA | 15 | CATSDSAGLGNTIYF | TGTGCCACCAGTGATTCCGCAGGGCTTGGAAACACCATATATTTT
TRBJ2-2 | once | TRBV5-4 | TRBD2 | 17 | CASSPGLAGGNTGELFF | TGTGCCAGCAGCCCCGGACTAGCGGGAGGGAACACCGGGGAGCTGTTTTTT
TRBJ2-3 | NA | TRBV7-8 | TRBD2 | 19 | CASSSRPSGTSDRTDTQYF | TGTGCCAGCAGCTCGAGACCCTCCGGGACTAGCGACCGCACAGATACGCAGTATTTT
TRBJ1-3 | few | TRBV7-6 | TRBD1 | 16 | CASSERTGVGGNTIYF | TGTGCCAGCAGCGAAAGAACAGGGGTAGGGGGAAACACCATATATTTT
TRBJ2-3 | NA | TRBV29-1 | TRBD1 | 13 | CSVGRQGSDTQYF | TGCAGCGTGGGGAGACAGGGGTCAGATACGCAGTATTTT
TRBJ1-1 | NA | TRBV27 | TRBD1 | 15 | CASSPEGTGNTEAFF | TGTGCCAGCAGTCCCGAGGGGACAGGGAACACTGAAGCTTTCTTT
TRBJ1-2 | NA | TRBV14 | NA | 13 | CASSRGGAYGYTF | TGTGCCAGCAGCCGTGGAGGGGCGTATGGCTACACCTTC
TRBJ1-6 | NA | TRBV18 | TRBD1 | 15 | CASSPGTGRNSPLHF | TGTGCCAGCTCACCAGGGACAGGGCGTAATTCACCCCTCCACTTT
TRBJ1-3 | few | TRBV15 | TRBD1 | 14 | CATSTTGRENTIYF | TGTGCCACCAGCACGACAGGGCGAGAGAACACCATATATTTT
TRBJ2-1 | NA | TRBV6-5 | TRBD1 | 15 | CASCRGDRLYNEQFF | TGTGCCAGCTGTCGAGGGGACAGGCTCTACAATGAGCAGTTCTTC
TRBJ2-2 | NA | TRBV7-2 | TRBD1 | 15 | CASIQYRGQTGELFF | TGTGCCAGCATCCAATACAGGGGCCAGACCGGGGAGCTGTTTTTT